Following are 32 T cell receptor beta chains from one sample sequenced in a study of cytomegalovirus exposure and HLA in healthy donors. The PCR was carried out with 60 Vbeta primers and 13 Jbeta primers. Generated by immunoSEQ multiplex PCR, the TCRdb table keeps only in-frame clones and is missing some. This table has fewer than 150,000 clones, about 80% appearing once. Source material: PBMCs. Receptors were obtained from a female donor in good health and CMV-seropositive.

The chain combines TRBV6-6 with TRBJ2-7; possibly TRBD1 for D (5 bases). Germline CDR1 MNHNY, CDR2 SVGAGI (reference sequence). V shed 0 bases and J shed 1 base, with 10 bases lying between them. This CDR3 spans 15 amino acids. The CDR3 spells CASSYSRQISYEQYF. The CDR3 DNA sequence: TGTGCCAGCAGTTACTCCCGACAGATTTCCTACGAGCAGTACTTC.

For the CDR3, the DNA is TGTGCCAGCAGCTTGTATCAGGGGACGAATCGAAAGTTCTTC. Protein sequence: CASSLYQGTNRKFF. The chain couples TRBV5-6 to TRBJ2-1, with a possible D match to TRBD1 (6 bases). The CDR3 length is 14 residues. Trimming took off 1 base at V and 14 bases at J, with 19 bases between the two ends. The V gene's germline CDR1 is SGHDT and CDR2 YYEEEE.

The table lists this clone with a count of one. The chain carries TRBV6-1 and TRBJ1-1, with 9 bases that match TRBD1. The CDR3 length is 18 residues. Germline CDR1 is MNHNS and CDR2 is SASEGT. The V and J ends lost 1 base and 2 bases, in that order; junction bases with no gene match: 11. CDR3 in amino acids: CASSEGKRGTGTNTEAFF. CDR3 sequence (DNA): TGTGCCAGCAGTGAAGGGAAGAGGGGGACAGGGACTAACACTGAAGCTTTCTTT.

This sequence joins TRBV2 and TRBJ2-3, with D possibly being TRBD2 (6 bases). This CDR3 comprises 12 residues. Trimming pared 8 bases from V and 6 bases from J, leaving 12 bases between. Germline CDR1 SNHLY, CDR2 FYNNEI. The CDR3 sequence is CASVGGADTQYF. For the CDR3, the DNA is TGTGCCAGCGTCGGCGGGGCCGATACGCAGTATTTT.

The chain recombines TRBV6-1 with TRBJ1-1; possible D gene TRBD1, 5 bases. Germline V CDR1 and CDR2: MNHNS, SASEGT. The CDR3 is 13 residues long. V shed 6 bases and J shed 0 bases, with 8 bases lying between them. The CDR3 DNA sequence: TGTGCCAGCAGGGGGCAGTTGAACACTGAAGCTTTCTTT. Translating gives CASRGQLNTEAFF.

The chain uses TRBV7-3 and TRBJ1-6, with D possibly matching TRBD1 (5 bases). CDR1 and CDR2 (germline): SGHTA, FQGTGA. Trimming left V 2 bases short and J 7 bases short, with 12 bases between. This CDR3 has 15 amino acids. For the CDR3, the DNA is TGTGCCAGCAGCTTAGGGCAGGGAGGCAATTCACCCCTCCACTTT. Translated, it gives CASSLGQGGNSPLHF.

The count of this clone is one. The chain is built from TRBV2 and TRBJ2-1; 10 bases match TRBD2. Losses at the gene ends were 7 bases for V and 9 bases for J; bases not matched to a gene: 6. CDR1 and CDR2 from the germline V gene are SNHLY and FYNNEI. There are 13 residues in the CDR3. The CDR3 bases are TGTGCCAGCACCGGGACTAGCGCGCCTGAGCAGTTCTTC. This codes for CASTGTSAPEQFF.

The rearrangement joins TRBV5-1 to TRBJ2-6; a possible D gene is TRBD2 (7 bases). V lost 0 bases, J lost 0 bases, and 13 bases lay in between. This CDR3 is 18 amino acids long. Germline V gene data show CDR1 as SGHRS and CDR2 as YFSETQ. CDR3 residues: CASSLDAGAGSGANVLTF. CDR3 nucleotides: TGCGCCAGCAGCTTGGACGCGGGGGCCGGCTCTGGGGCCAACGTCCTGACTTTC.

The chain joins TRBV7-2 to TRBJ2-5; D remains ambiguous. Germline CDR1 reads SGHTA; CDR2 reads FQGNSA. V shed 2 bases and J shed 1 base, with 5 bases lying between them. This CDR3 contains 13 residues. CDR3 coding DNA: TGTGCCAGCAGCTTACTCGGCCAAGAGACCCAGTACTTC. Encoded protein: CASSLLGQETQYF.

The chain combines TRBV7-2 with TRBJ2-5, with TRBD1 matching 7 bases. The germline V gene has CDR1 SGHTA and CDR2 FQGNSA. The junction had 6 bases not matched to a gene; V was cut back by 3 bases and J by 5 bases. This CDR3 is 14 amino acids long. CDR3 sequence reads: CASSLTGLGETQYF. DNA for the CDR3: TGTGCCAGCAGCTTGACAGGGTTGGGTGAGACCCAGTACTTC.

The chain joins TRBV30 to TRBJ1-5, with D unclear. V lost 2 bases, J lost 4 bases, and 9 bases lay in between. The germline V gene encodes CDR1 GTSNPN and CDR2 SVGIG (reference sequence). This CDR3 has 13 residues. Written as DNA, the CDR3 is TGTGCCTGGAGTCCCACAGTTAATCAGCCCCAGCATTTT. Translation: CAWSPTVNQPQHF. The whole variable domain, filled in from reference TRBV30 and TRBJ1-5, reads SQTIHQWPATLVQPVGSPLSLECTVEGTSNPNLYWYRQAAGRGLQLLFYSVGIGQISSEVPQNLSASRPQDRQFILSSKKLLLSDSGFYLCAWSPTVNQPQHFGDGTRLSIL.

The V and J genes are TRBV5-1 and TRBJ1-3, with D possibly TRBD1 on 6 matching bases. The CDR3 runs to 16 residues. The V end was cut by 0 bases, the J end by 2 bases, with 12 bases between. Germline V gene sequence: CDR1 SGHRS, CDR2 YFSETQ. In nucleotides, the CDR3 is TGCGCCAGCAGCTTGGACAGGGTCGGTACTGGAAACACCATATATTTT. Its protein product is CASSLDRVGTGNTIYF.

V is TRBV6-5 and J is TRBJ1-2; D gene uncertain. Trimming shortened V by 5 bases and J by 7 bases, and 14 bases separated the two germline ends. Germline values: CDR1 MNHEY, CDR2 SVGAGI. The CDR3 totals 13 residues. CDR3 sequence reads: CASSPDHVAGYTF. In DNA form, the CDR3 reads TGTGCCAGCAGTCCAGACCATGTAGCTGGCTACACCTTC.

Regarding this clone: This sample also contains other DNA sequences that code for the same CDR3. The chain carries TRBV5-8 and TRBJ1-6, with 9 bases fitting TRBD1. In germline, CDR1 is SGHTS, CDR2 YDEGEE. The trim removed 0 bases at V and 10 bases at J, leaving 5 bases unmatched. This CDR3 contains 15 residues. CDR3 in amino acids: CASSLGTGVRSPLHF. CDR3 bases: TGTGCCAGCAGCTTGGGGACAGGGGTAAGGTCACCCCTCCACTTT.

This chain joins TRBV11-2 and TRBJ2-3; weak D call: TRBD2 (5 bases). CDR3 size: 12 residues. Trimming cost V 4 bases and J 8 bases, with 10 bases left between them. Germline CDR1 reads SGHAT; CDR2 reads FQNNGV. The CDR3 loop is CASSWDEGTQYF. The CDR3 bases are TGTGCCAGCAGCTGGGATGAGGGTACGCAGTATTTT.

The chain links TRBV28 to TRBJ2-7, with D maybe TRBD1 (5 bases). This CDR3 comprises 16 residues. V was pared by 4 bases and J by 7 bases, with 23 bases between. Germline V CDR1 and CDR2: MDHEN, SYDVKM. The CDR3 coding sequence is TGTGCCAGCAGTTCCGCCGGACCCCCTAAAGGGGAAGAGCAGTACTTC. Its translation: CASSSAGPPKGEEQYF.

This clone has only a few counts. The chain employs TRBV7-6 and TRBJ1-2; no clear D gene. This CDR3 spans 13 amino acids. Trimming removed 4 bases from V and 8 bases from J, with 14 bases in between. Germline V gene lookup returns CDR1 SGHVS and CDR2 FNYEAQ. The chain's CDR3 is CASSSFGGQGYTF. The CDR3 coding sequence is TGTGCCAGCAGCTCCTTCGGCGGGCAAGGCTACACCTTC.

This clone was detected a few times. The CDR3: CASSSGFLSNQPQHF. In DNA form, the CDR3 reads TGTGCCAGCAGTTCAGGGTTTTTGAGCAATCAGCCCCAGCATTTT. The V gene is TRBV7-8, the J gene TRBJ1-5; maybe TRBD1 (5 bases). Trimming pared 6 bases from V and 1 base from J, leaving 13 bases between. Germline V gives CDR1 SGHVS, CDR2 FQNEAQ. The CDR3 contains 15 residues.

The V and J genes are TRBV28 and TRBJ2-7; the match to TRBD1 covers 8 bases. The CDR3 covers 14 residues. The germline V gene encodes CDR1 MDHEN and CDR2 SYDVKM. With 2 bases clipped from V and 5 bases from J, the junction kept 5 bases outside the gene matches. The CDR3 sequence is CASSLQGARDEQYF. The CDR3 DNA reads TGTGCCAGCAGTTTACAGGGGGCCAGGGACGAGCAGTACTTC.

A few counts support this clone. This rearrangement joins TRBV29-1 to TRBJ1-2; 8 nucleotides agree with TRBD1. The CDR3 has 13 amino acids. CDR1 and CDR2 from the germline V gene are SQVTM and ANQGSEA. Trimming cost V 4 bases and J 3 bases; bases outside gene matches: 4. The chain's CDR3 is CSVAQGADYGYTF. The CDR3 nucleotides read TGCAGCGTTGCCCAGGGGGCGGACTATGGCTACACCTTC.

This clone is a singleton in its sample. V usage is TRBV14 and J usage is TRBJ1-6; unclear D gene. The ends were cut back, 1 base at V and 10 bases at J, with 14 bases in the middle. Germline V lookup: CDR1 SGHDN, CDR2 FVKESK. The CDR3 consists of 15 residues. The CDR3 nucleotides read TGTGCCAGCAGCCAAGGCGGGAGGCGCGTGTCACCCCTCCACTTT. As protein: CASSQGGRRVSPLHF.

This clone occurred once. The chain recombines TRBV5-5 with TRBJ1-5; 7 bases map to TRBD1. Germline lookup yields CDR1 SGHKS and CDR2 YYEKEE (reference sequence). This CDR3 has 15 residues. The trim removed 0 bases at V and 5 bases at J, leaving 5 bases unmatched. The DNA of the CDR3 is TGTGCCAGCAGCTTGGACAGGGGAACCTATCAGCCCCAGCATTTT. It codes for CASSLDRGTYQPQHF.

The chain combines TRBV6-1 with TRBJ1-2; TRBD1 is a possible D gene (5 bases). The CDR3 extends over 16 amino acids. The V end lost 2 bases, the J end lost 4 bases, and 17 bases lay between the germline ends. The germline V gene has CDR1 MNHNS and CDR2 SASEGT. The CDR3 coding sequence is TGTGCCAGCAGTGAAAAGTCAGTGGGGCGTCGCTATGGCTACACCTTC. Residues: CASSEKSVGRRYGYTF.

This sequence joins TRBV30 and TRBJ1-1; 10 bases map to TRBD1. V was pared by 8 bases and J by 7 bases, with 13 bases of the junction left unmatched. The CDR3 is 14 residues long. The germline gives CDR1 GTSNPN, CDR2 SVGIG (reference sequence). The CDR3: CARDLGQGKVEAFF. The CDR3 DNA sequence: TGTGCCCGGGACCTGGGACAGGGGAAAGTTGAAGCTTTCTTT. The variable domain in full, with the rest retrieved from reference TRBV30 and TRBJ1-1, is SQTIHQWPATLVQPVGSPLSLECTVEGTSNPNLYWYRQAAGRGLQLLFYSVGIGQISSEVPQNLSASRPQDRQFILSSKKLLLSDSGFYLCARDLGQGKVEAFFGQGTRLTVV.

This chain links TRBV7-9 with TRBJ2-3; 10 nucleotides agree with TRBD2. After removal of 6 bases from V and 6 bases from J, the junction contained 9 bases not matched to a gene. Looked up from germline, CDR1 is SEHNR and CDR2 is FQNEAQ (reference sequence). The CDR3 is 15 residues long. The CDR3 nucleotides are TGTGCCAGCAGTCTCAAAGCGGGGGGGCCTGATACGCAGTATTTT. It yields the protein CASSLKAGGPDTQYF.

The chain links TRBV5-1 to TRBJ2-1; the match to TRBD1 covers 11 bases. The CDR3 length is 15 residues. CDR1 is SGHRS and CDR2 is YFSETQ in the germline V gene. After removal of 4 bases from V and 6 bases from J, the junction contained 6 bases not matched to a gene. CDR3 sequence reads: CASSPGTGGSNEQFF. The CDR3 DNA sequence: TGCGCCAGCAGCCCCGGGACAGGGGGAAGCAATGAGCAGTTCTTC.

The CDR3 DNA reads TGCGCCAGCAGCTTGGCTGGGACTACGAGGTTAGAGCAGTACTTC. Residues: CASSLAGTTRLEQYF. The chain joins TRBV5-1 to TRBJ2-7; 7 bases match TRBD2. CDR3 length: 15 amino acids. CDR1 is SGHRS and CDR2 is YFSETQ in the germline V gene. With 0 bases clipped from V and 7 bases from J, the junction kept 10 bases outside the gene matches.

This chain uses TRBV11-3 with TRBJ2-5; a possible D gene is TRBD2 (5 bases). V was cut by 6 bases and J by 5 bases, with 19 bases left in between. Germline V gene data show CDR1 as SGHNT and CDR2 as YENEEA. This CDR3 region has 15 residues. In DNA form, the CDR3 reads TGTGCCAGCAGTCAACAACGGGGATTGGACGAGACCCAGTACTTC. Amino acid sequence: CASSQQRGLDETQYF.

The V call is TRBV4-2, the J call TRBJ1-1; TRBD1 aligns across 10 bases. Looked up from germline, CDR1 is LGHNA and CDR2 is YNFKEQ. The CDR3 loop spans 16 amino acids. Germline trimming cut 1 base from V and 5 bases from J; bases unmatched to any gene: 7. The CDR3 nucleotides are TGTGCCAGCAGCCAAGGACAGGGGGCTTCCTTAACTGAAGCTTTCTTT. This encodes CASSQGQGASLTEAFF.

This clone came up once. This chain uses TRBV7-8 with TRBJ2-5; TRBD2 might be the D (6 bases). Germline CDR1 reads SGHVS; CDR2 reads FQNEAQ. The CDR3 is 16 residues long. Between the trimmed V and J ends, which lost 1 base and 5 bases, there was a span of 17 bases. The CDR3 sequence: CASSLDGGSMWETQYF. The CDR3 DNA sequence: TGTGCCAGCAGCTTAGACGGAGGGTCTATGTGGGAGACCCAGTACTTC.

The gene calls are TRBV5-1 and TRBJ2-7, with TRBD1 identical over 9 bases. This CDR3 spans 13 amino acids. The V segment lost 4 bases and the J segment 7 bases; nucleotides outside the gene matches: 6. Per germline, CDR1 SGHRS and CDR2 YFSETQ. This CDR3 is CASSAGTGWEQYF. The DNA of the CDR3 is TGCGCCAGCAGCGCAGGGACAGGGTGGGAGCAGTACTTC. Full variable domain (missing parts from reference TRBV5-1 and TRBJ2-7): KAGVTQTPRYLIKTRGQQVTLSCSPISGHRSVSWYQQTPGQGLQFLFEYFSETQRNKGNFPGRFSGRQFSNSRSEMNVSTLELGDSALYLCASSAGTGWEQYFGPGTRLTVT.

This chain links TRBV29-1 with TRBJ1-2, with D perhaps matching TRBD1 (6 bases). V was trimmed by 4 bases and J by 4 bases, leaving 19 bases between them. Germline V gene data show CDR1 as SQVTM and CDR2 as ANQGSEA. The CDR3 totals 15 residues. CDR3 bases: TGCAGCGTTGCTTTGGCTCGGGGGGCGGGCTATGGCTACACCTTC. Amino acids: CSVALARGAGYGYTF.